One and the same sample provided the 5 T cell receptor beta chains below, sequenced in a study of T cell clonality in common variable immunodeficiency. For these TCRs, the target antigens are not known. Some clones are missing from TCRdb's copy, which holds only in-frame ones; the method was immunoSEQ multiplex PCR. The record shows over 30,000 clones for this sample, with no singletons present. General observations from the study: Reportedly, TCR beta sequences from common variable immunodeficiency showed fewer deletions and N-nucleotide insertions.

Sequenced material: peripheral blood mononuclear cells. The receptor source for this set is a human donor with common variable immunodeficiency.

Only a few counts were recorded for this clone. The read terminates 3 residues ahead of where the CDR3 ends, so the germline J gene completes it. This rearrangement joins TRBV11-3 to TRBJ2-7; 7 nucleotides align to TRBD2. The junction had 10 bases not matched to a gene; V was cut back by 4 bases and J by 4 bases. CDR3 length: 15 residues. Germline assignment: CDR1 SGHNT and CDR2 YENEEA. Incomplete CDR3 DNA: TGTGCCAGCAGCTCCCCAAGACTAGCTGGATACGAG. It specifies CASSSPRLAGYE. The whole CDR3 region reads CASSSPRLAGYEQYF.

This clone was picked up many times. Coverage ceases 3 residues before the CDR3 finishes, and the germline J gene fills in the end. J is TRBJ2-3 and V is TRBV19; the D is unclear. V shed 6 bases and J shed 3 bases, with 16 bases lying between them. Germline values: CDR1 LNHDA, CDR2 SQIVND (reference sequence). The CDR3 is 15 residues long. The CDR3 bases that were read are TGTGCCAGTAGACCACAGCTCCTGAGGACAGATACG. Its protein product is CASRPQLLRTDT. From start to end, the CDR3 is CASRPQLLRTDTQYF.

This clone turned up a few times. The read falls 3 residues short of the CDR3 end, and the missing part is taken from the germline J gene. The chain combines TRBV18 with TRBJ2-2; 8 nucleotides match TRBD1. CDR3 length equals 17 residues. Germline CDR1 is KGHSH and CDR2 is LQKENI. J gave up 5 bases and V 3 bases, and 11 bases lay outside the gene matches. CDR3 residues: CASSPPTGVGGTGELFF. The DNA read from the CDR3 is TGTGCCAGCTCACCCCCGACAGGGGTAGGAGGGACCGGGGAG.

At least ten counts were recorded for this clone. Sequencing ends 3 residues short of the CDR3 end; the germline J gene provides the rest. This chain joins TRBV19 and TRBJ2-7, with a tentative D call TRBD2 (5 bases). V was shortened by 3 bases and J by 2 bases, with 8 bases between the two germline ends. CDR1 LNHDA and CDR2 SQIVND come from the germline V gene (reference sequence). The CDR3 length is 13 residues. The sequenced part of the CDR3 DNA is TGTGCCAGTAGTATTACGCGGGCCTACGAG. It encodes CASSITRAYE. The whole CDR3 sequence is CASSITRAYEQYF.

Only a few counts were recorded for this clone. The read finishes 3 residues shy of the CDR3 end, and the germline J gene is used to complete it. The chain couples TRBV7-2 to TRBJ2-7; 13 positions agree with TRBD2. The trim removed 5 bases at V and 6 bases at J, leaving 7 bases unmatched. Germline V CDR1 and CDR2: SGHTA, FQGNSA. CDR3 length: 15 residues. CDR3 bases read: TGTGCCAGCAGCCCACGACTAGCGGGAGGAACCGAG. The encoded protein is CASSPRLAGGTE. The full CDR3 protein is CASSPRLAGGTEQYF. The full variable domain, in which reference TRBV7-2 and TRBJ2-7 provide the parts outside the CDR3, is GAGVSQSPSNKVTEKGKDVELRCDPISGHTALYWYRQSLGQGLEFLIYFQGNSAPDKSGLPSDRFSAERTGGSVSTLTIQRTQQEDSAVYLCASSPRLAGGTEQYFGPGTRLTVT.